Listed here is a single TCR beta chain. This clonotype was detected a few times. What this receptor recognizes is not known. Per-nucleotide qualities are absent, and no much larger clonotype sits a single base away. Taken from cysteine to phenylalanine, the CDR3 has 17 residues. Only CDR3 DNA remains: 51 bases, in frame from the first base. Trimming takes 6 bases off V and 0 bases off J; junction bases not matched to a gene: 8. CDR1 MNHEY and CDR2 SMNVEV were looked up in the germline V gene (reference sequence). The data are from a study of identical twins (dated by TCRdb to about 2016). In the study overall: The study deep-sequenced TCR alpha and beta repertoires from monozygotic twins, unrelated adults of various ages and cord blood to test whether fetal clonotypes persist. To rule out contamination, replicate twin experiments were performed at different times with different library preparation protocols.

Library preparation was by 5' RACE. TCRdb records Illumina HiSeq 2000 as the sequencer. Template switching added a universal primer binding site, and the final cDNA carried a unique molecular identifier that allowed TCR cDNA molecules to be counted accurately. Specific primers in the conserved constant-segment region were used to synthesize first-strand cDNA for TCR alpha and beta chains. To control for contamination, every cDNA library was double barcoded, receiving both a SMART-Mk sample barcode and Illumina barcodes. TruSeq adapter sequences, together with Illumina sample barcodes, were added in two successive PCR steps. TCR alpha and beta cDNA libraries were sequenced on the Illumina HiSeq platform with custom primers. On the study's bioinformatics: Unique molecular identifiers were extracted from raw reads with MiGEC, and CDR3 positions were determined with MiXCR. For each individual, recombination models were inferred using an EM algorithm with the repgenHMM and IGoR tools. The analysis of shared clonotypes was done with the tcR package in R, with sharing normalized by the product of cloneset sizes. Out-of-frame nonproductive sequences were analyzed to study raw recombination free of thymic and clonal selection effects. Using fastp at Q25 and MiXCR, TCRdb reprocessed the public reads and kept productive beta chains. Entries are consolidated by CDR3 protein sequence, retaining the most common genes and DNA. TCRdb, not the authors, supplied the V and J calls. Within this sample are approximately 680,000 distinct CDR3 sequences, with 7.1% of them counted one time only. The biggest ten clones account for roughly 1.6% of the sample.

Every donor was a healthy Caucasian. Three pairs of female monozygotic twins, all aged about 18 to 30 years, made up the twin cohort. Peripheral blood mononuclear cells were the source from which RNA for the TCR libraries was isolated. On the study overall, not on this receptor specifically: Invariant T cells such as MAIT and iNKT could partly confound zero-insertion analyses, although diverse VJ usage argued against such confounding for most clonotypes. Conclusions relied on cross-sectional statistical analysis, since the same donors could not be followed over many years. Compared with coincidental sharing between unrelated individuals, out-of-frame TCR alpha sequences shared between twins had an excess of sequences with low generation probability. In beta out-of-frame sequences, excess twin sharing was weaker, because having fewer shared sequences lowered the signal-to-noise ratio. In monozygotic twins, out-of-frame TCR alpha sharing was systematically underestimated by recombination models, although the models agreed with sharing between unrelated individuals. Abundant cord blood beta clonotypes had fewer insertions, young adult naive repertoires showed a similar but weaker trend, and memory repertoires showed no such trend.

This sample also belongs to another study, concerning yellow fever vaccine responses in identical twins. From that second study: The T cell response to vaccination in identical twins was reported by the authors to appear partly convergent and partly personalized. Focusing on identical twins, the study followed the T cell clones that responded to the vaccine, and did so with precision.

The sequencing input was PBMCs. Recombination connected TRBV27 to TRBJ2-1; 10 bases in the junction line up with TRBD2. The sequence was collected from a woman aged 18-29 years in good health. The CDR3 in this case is CASREAGGASSYNEQFF. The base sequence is TGTGCCAGCAGGGAAGCGGGGGGGGCCAGCTCCTACAATGAGCAGTTCTTC.